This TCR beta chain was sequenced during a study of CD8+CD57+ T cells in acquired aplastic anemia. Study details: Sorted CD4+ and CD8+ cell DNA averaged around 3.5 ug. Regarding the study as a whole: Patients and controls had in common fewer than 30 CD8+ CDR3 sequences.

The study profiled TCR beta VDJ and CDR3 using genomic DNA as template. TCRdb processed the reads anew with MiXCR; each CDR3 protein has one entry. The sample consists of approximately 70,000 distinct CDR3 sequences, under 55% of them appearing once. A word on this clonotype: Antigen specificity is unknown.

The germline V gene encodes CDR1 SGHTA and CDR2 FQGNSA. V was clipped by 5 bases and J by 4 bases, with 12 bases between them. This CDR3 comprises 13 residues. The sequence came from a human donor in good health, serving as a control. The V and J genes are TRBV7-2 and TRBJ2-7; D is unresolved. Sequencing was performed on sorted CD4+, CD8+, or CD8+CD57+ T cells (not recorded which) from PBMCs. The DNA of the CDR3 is TGTGCCAGCAGCCCCGCATCTGGGTACGAGCAGTACTTC. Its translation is CASSPASGYEQYF.